Listed here is a single T cell receptor beta chain. Vbeta (60) and Jbeta (13) primers were used in the PCR. Some clones are missing from TCRdb's copy, which holds only in-frame ones; the method was immunoSEQ multiplex PCR. The table shows some 130,000 clones, with approximately 78% occurring only once. The record originates from a study of cytomegalovirus exposure and HLA in healthy donors. Sequences were obtained from PBMCs. The receptor's source is a human donor in good health.

CDR3: CASSLGPGGTQYF. The CDR3 DNA reads TGTGCCAGCAGCTTAGGGCCGGGTGGGACCCAGTACTTC. V and J are TRBV7-7 and TRBJ2-5; D unresolved. From germline, CDR1 is SSHAT and CDR2 FNYEAQ (reference sequence). V lost 1 base, J lost 7 bases, and 10 bases lay in between. The CDR3 covers 13 residues.